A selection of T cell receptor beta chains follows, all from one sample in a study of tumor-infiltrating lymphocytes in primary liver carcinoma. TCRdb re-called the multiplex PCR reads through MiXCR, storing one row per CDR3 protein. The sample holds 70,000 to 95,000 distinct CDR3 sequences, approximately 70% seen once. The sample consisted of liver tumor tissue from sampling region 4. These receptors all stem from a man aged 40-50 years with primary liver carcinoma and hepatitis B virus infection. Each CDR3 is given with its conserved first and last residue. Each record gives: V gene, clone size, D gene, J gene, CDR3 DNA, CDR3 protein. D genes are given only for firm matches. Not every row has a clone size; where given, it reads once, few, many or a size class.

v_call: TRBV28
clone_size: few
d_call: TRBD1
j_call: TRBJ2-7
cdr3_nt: TGTGCCAGCAGCGGGACAGCGCAAACCTACGAGCAGTACTTC
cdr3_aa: CASSGTAQTYEQYF

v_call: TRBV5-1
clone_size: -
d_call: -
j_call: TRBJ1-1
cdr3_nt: TGCGCCAGCAGCTTAGCAGGGGTCGGCACTGAACCTTTCTTT
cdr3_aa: CASSLAGVGTEPFF

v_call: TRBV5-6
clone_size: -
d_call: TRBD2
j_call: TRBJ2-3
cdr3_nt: TGTGCCAGTAGCTCCATCCTCTTGACACCTCGCAGCGGGAGGGGTAGGGGCACAGATACGCAGTATTTT
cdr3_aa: CASSSILLTPRSGRGRGTDTQYF

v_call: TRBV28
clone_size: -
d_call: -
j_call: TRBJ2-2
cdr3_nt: TGCGCCAGCAGTTTGGCGACAGGACTCACCGTGGAGTTGTTTTTT
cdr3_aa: CASSLATGLTVELFF

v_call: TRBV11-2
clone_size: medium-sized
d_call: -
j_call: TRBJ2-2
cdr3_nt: TGTGCCAGCAGCTTCTTGGTTAGCACCGGGGAGCTGTTTTTT
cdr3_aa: CASSFLVSTGELFF

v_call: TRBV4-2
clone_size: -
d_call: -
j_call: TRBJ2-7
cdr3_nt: TGTGCCAGCAGCCAGTTTTTCCTTAACGAGCAGTGCTTC
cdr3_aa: CASSQFFLNEQCF

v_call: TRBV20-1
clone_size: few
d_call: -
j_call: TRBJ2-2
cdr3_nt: TGCAGTGCTACCAGTGACACCGGGGAGCTGTTTTTT
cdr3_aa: CSATSDTGELFF

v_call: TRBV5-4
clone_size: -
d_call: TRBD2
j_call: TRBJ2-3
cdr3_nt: TGTGCCTGTAGCTTGGAACTAGCGACAGATACGCAGTATTTT
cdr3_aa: CACSLELATDTQYF

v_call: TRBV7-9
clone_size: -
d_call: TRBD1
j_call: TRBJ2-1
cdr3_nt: TGTGCCGGCAGCCCAACAGGGGAGAAGTATAATGAGCAGTTCTTC
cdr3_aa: CAGSPTGEKYNEQFF

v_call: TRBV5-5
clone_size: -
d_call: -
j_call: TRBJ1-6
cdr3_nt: TGTACCAGCAGCTTGGGGGGTAGGAGCTCCTATAATTCATCCCTCCACTTT
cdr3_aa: CTSSLGGRSSYNSSLHF

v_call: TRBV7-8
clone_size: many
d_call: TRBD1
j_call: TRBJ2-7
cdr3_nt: TGTGCCAGCAGCTCTACAGGGGTCTACGAGCAGTACTTC
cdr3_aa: CASSSTGVYEQYF

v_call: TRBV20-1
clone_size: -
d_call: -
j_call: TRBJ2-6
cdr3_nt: TGCAGTGCTAGTCGGGGAACTGGGGCCAACGTCCTGACTTTC
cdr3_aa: CSASRGTGANVLTF

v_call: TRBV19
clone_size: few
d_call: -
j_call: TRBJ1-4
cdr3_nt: TGTGCCACCTGTATGCAGTCTGGACGGGGTGAAAAACTGTTTTTT
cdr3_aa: CATCMQSGRGEKLFF

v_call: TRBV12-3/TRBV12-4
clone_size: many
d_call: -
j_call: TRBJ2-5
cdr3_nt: TGTGCCAGCAGCCCCGAAGAGACCCAGTACTTC
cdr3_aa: CASSPEETQYF

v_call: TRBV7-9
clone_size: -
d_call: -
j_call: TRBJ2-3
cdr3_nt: TGTGCCAGTACTAACTTGCACAGAGACGGCACTGATACGCAGTATTTT
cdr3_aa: CASTNLHRDGTDTQYF

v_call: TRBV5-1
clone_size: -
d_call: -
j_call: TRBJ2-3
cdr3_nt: TGCGCCAGCGGCTTGGGTGATAGCTCCGGGGATACGCAGTATTTT
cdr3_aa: CASGLGDSSGDTQYF